Shown below are 30 T cell receptor beta chains from a single sample sequenced in a study of T cell responses to AZD1222 COVID-19 vaccine. The protocol was immunoSEQ multiplex PCR, while the TCRdb copy is restricted to in-frame clones and leaves out a portion. The sample yields fewer than 75,000 clones, about 90% seen once. The sample was peripheral blood, taken 28 days after the second dose of the MenACWY control vaccine. The receptors were gathered from an adult who received the MenACWY meningococcal vaccine as a control.

The J gene is TRBJ2-7, the V gene TRBV7-7; 9 bases align to TRBD1. The CDR3 runs to 15 residues. Germline CDR1 and CDR2: SSHAT and FNYEAQ (reference sequence). Trimming cost V 5 bases and J 4 bases; bases outside gene matches: 9. The CDR3 sequence is CASSPHYGTGYEQYF. CDR3 coding DNA: TGTGCCAGCAGCCCTCACTACGGGACAGGGTACGAGCAGTACTTC.

CDR3 nucleotide sequence: TGTGCCACCCATGGAACGGCGAGGGACACCGGGGAGCTGTTTTTT. Protein product: CATHGTARDTGELFF. V is TRBV10-3 and J is TRBJ2-2; D perhaps matches TRBD2 (5 bases). Between the trimmed V and J ends, which lost 10 bases and 3 bases, there was a span of 18 bases. The CDR3 sequence is 15 residues long. Germline CDR1 reads ENHRY; CDR2 reads SYGVKD.

The chain couples TRBV5-1 to TRBJ2-3; 7 nucleotides align to TRBD2. Germline V gene data show CDR1 as SGHRS and CDR2 as YFSETQ. J was trimmed by 2 bases and V by 0 bases; bases with no gene match: 6. The CDR3 sequence is 16 residues long. The CDR3 DNA reads as TGCGCCAGCAGCTTGGCCTGGGGAGGGGCCACAGATACGCAGTATTTT. As protein: CASSLAWGGATDTQYF.

The gene calls are TRBV27 and TRBJ1-3, with D perhaps TRBD1 (5 bases). CDR1 is MNHEY and CDR2 is SMNVEV in the germline V gene (reference sequence). This CDR3 has 14 amino acids. Between the trimmed V and J ends, which lost 6 bases and 0 bases, there was a span of 9 bases. The chain's CDR3 is CASRQDYSGNTIYF. The DNA for the CDR3 is TGTGCCAGCAGACAGGATTACTCTGGAAACACCATATATTTT.

The CDR3 DNA reads TGTGCCAGCAGGGGGACAGGGGAAGCCGGGGAGCTGTTTTTT. Amino acids: CASRGTGEAGELFF. The chain joins TRBV25-1 to TRBJ2-2; 10 bases align to TRBD1. Unmatched junction bases numbered 4, after V lost 6 bases and J lost 6 bases. Per germline, CDR1 MGHDK and CDR2 SYGVNS. This CDR3 is 14 amino acids long.

The V call is TRBV7-2, the J call TRBJ2-3; D gene unclear. Germline CDR1 is SGHTA and CDR2 is FQGNSA. V was clipped by 7 bases and J by 0 bases, with 11 bases between them. The CDR3 has 14 amino acids. In DNA form, the CDR3 reads TGTGCCAGCACCAGGAGCTCTAGCACAGATACGCAGTATTTT. Translating it yields CASTRSSSTDTQYF.

The chain links TRBV12-3 or TRBV12-4 to TRBJ2-5; possibly TRBD2 for D (5 bases). The V end was cut by 6 bases, the J end by 5 bases, with 10 bases between. CDR3 size: 12 residues. In DNA form, the CDR3 reads TGTGCCAGCAGCCTTCGAGGGGAGACCCAGTACTTC. The encoded protein is CASSLRGETQYF.

This sequence joins TRBV7-2 and TRBJ1-2; TRBD1 matches 10 bases. CDR3 length: 17 amino acids. The germline V gene has CDR1 SGHTA and CDR2 FQGNSA. The V segment lost 6 bases and the J segment 0 bases; nucleotides outside the gene matches: 10. This CDR3 is CASRPNLGTGANYGYTF. CDR3 DNA sequence: TGTGCCAGCAGGCCGAACCTAGGGACAGGGGCTAACTATGGCTACACCTTC. The complete variable domain, with remaining parts taken from reference TRBV7-2 and TRBJ1-2, reads GAGVSQSPSNKVTEKGKDVELRCDPISGHTALYWYRQSLGQGLEFLIYFQGNSAPDKSGLPSDRFSAERTGGSVSTLTIQRTQQEDSAVYLCASRPNLGTGANYGYTFGSGTRLTVV.

The chain combines TRBV6-1 with TRBJ2-3, with 9 bases that match TRBD1. CDR1 is MNHNS, CDR2 SASEGT, per germline. J was trimmed by 5 bases and V by 0 bases; bases with no gene match: 3. This CDR3 contains 15 residues. CDR3 sequence reads: CASSEAADRGDTQYF. CDR3 nucleotides: TGTGCCAGCAGTGAAGCGGCGGACAGGGGAGATACGCAGTATTTT.

CDR3 residues: CATTQPVSGNTIYF. The CDR3 coding sequence is TGTGCCACGACTCAACCCGTCTCTGGAAACACCATATATTTT. The rearrangement uses TRBV19 and TRBJ1-3; D is unresolved. Trimming left V 10 bases short and J 0 bases short, with 13 bases between. CDR1 and CDR2 from the germline V gene are LNHDA and SQIVND (reference sequence). This CDR3 contains 14 residues.

This clone was recorded only once. The chain uses TRBV3-1 (or the pseudogene TRBV3-2) and TRBJ2-4; D not resolved. Trimming cost V 4 bases and J 8 bases, with 27 bases left between them. CDR3 size: 18 residues. The germline gives CDR1 LGHDT, CDR2 YNNKEL (reference sequence). CDR3 coding DNA: TGTGCCAGCAGCCTTAGAGCTCCCATTTGCAAAAAAAAAGACATTCAGTACTTC. Translating it yields CASSLRAPICKKKDIQYF.

The rearrangement uses TRBV12-3 or TRBV12-4 and TRBJ1-1; unclear D gene. The CDR3 is 12 residues long. Trimming removed 1 base at V and 7 bases at J, with 7 bases between. The DNA for the CDR3 is TGTGCCAGCAGTTTAGGACGGAATGAAGCTTTCTTT. This gives the protein CASSLGRNEAFF.

V gene TRBV5-4 combines with J gene TRBJ1-1, with D perhaps TRBD1 (5 bases). The V gene's germline CDR1 is SGHNT and CDR2 YYREEE (reference sequence). The CDR3 spans 13 residues. V was pared by 4 bases and J by 5 bases, with 12 bases between. The CDR3 region has the DNA TGTGCCAGCAGCACGGGGTGGGGGACTGAAGCTTTCTTT. As protein: CASSTGWGTEAFF. Based on the CDR3 plus reference TRBV5-4 and TRBJ1-1, the full variable domain is ETGVTQSPTHLIKTRGQQVTLRCSSQSGHNTVSWYQQALGQGPQFIFQYYREEENGRGNFPPRFSGLQFPNYSSELNVNALELDDSALYLCASSTGWGTEAFFGQGTRLTVV.

In this sample, this clone turned up a few times. This chain links TRBV6-5 with TRBJ1-1, with D hard to call. This CDR3 has 14 amino acids. With 5 bases removed from V and 3 bases from J, the gap between germline ends came to 13 bases. Germline CDR1 reads MNHEY; CDR2 reads SVGAGI. In DNA form, the CDR3 reads TGTGCCAGCAGTCCAGGCTTTCGGGACACTGAAGCTTTCTTT. It yields the protein CASSPGFRDTEAFF.

This clone was found once. V usage is TRBV9 and J usage is TRBJ2-1; D gene uncertain. This CDR3 comprises 15 residues. Trimming left V 2 bases short and J 2 bases short, with 11 bases between. Per the germline V gene, CDR1 is SGDLS and CDR2 is YYNGEE. The CDR3 sequence is CASSVDGLAYNEQFF. Here the CDR3 DNA reads TGTGCCAGCAGCGTCGACGGGCTGGCCTACAATGAGCAGTTCTTC. Drawing the rest from reference TRBV9 and TRBJ2-1, the complete variable domain is DSGVTQTPKHLITATGQRVTLRCSPRSGDLSVYWYQQSLDQGLQFLIQYYNGEERAKGNILERFSAQQFPDLHSELNLSSLELGDSALYFCASSVDGLAYNEQFFGPGTRLTVL.

The chain employs TRBV20-1 and TRBJ2-1; D not certain. The CDR3 consists of 10 residues. The V end was cut by 6 bases, the J end by 5 bases, with 5 bases between. Per the germline V gene, CDR1 is DFQATT and CDR2 is SNEGSKA (reference sequence). CDR3 DNA: TGCAGTGCGGTAGACAATGAGCAGTTCTTC. It yields the protein CSAVDNEQFF.

The chain combines TRBV7-2 with TRBJ2-3; either TRBD1 or TRBD2 may fit D (5 bases each). Germline loops: CDR1 SGHTA, CDR2 FQGNSA. This CDR3 comprises 19 residues. V was pared by 2 bases and J by 2 bases, with 23 bases between. The CDR3, as DNA: TGTGCCAGCAGCTTATCTTCCTACCGGGACCAGAGGGTCACAGATACGCAGTATTTT. It specifies CASSLSSYRDQRVTDTQYF.

The chain carries TRBV28 and TRBJ2-7; 8 nucleotides match TRBD1. Germline trimming cut 0 bases from V and 2 bases from J; bases unmatched to any gene: 3. The CDR3 spans 15 residues. Germline assignment: CDR1 MDHEN and CDR2 SYDVKM. CDR3 residues: CASSLWDRAAYEQYF. The CDR3 DNA follows: TGTGCCAGCAGTTTATGGGACAGGGCAGCCTACGAGCAGTACTTC.

This clone was seen only once. This chain links TRBV19 with TRBJ2-7; D is perhaps TRBD2 (6 bases). Germline V lookup: CDR1 LNHDA, CDR2 SQIVND (reference sequence). The CDR3 spans 15 residues. The ends were cut back, 3 bases at V and 9 bases at J, with 21 bases in the middle. CDR3 DNA sequence: TGTGCCAGTAGTATGACGGCCGGAGGGATTCAGGGGCAGTACTTC. Translated, it gives CASSMTAGGIQGQYF. The full variable domain, with the rest looked up from reference TRBV19 and TRBJ2-7, is DGGITQSPKYLFRKEGQNVTLSCEQNLNHDAMYWYRQDPGQGLRLIYYSQIVNDFQKGDIAEGYSVSREKKESFPLTVTSAQKNPTAFYLCASSMTAGGIQGQYFGPGTRLTVT.

The genes are TRBV27 and TRBJ2-7; D unclear. V shed 7 bases and J shed 0 bases, with 16 bases lying between them. The CDR3 extends over 15 amino acids. CDR1 is MNHEY and CDR2 is SMNVEV in the germline V gene (reference sequence). The CDR3 region is CASTPSRLNSYEQYF. The CDR3 DNA sequence: TGTGCCAGCACCCCCTCCCGGCTAAACTCCTACGAGCAGTACTTC.

The V gene is TRBV7-8, the J gene TRBJ1-6; D gene ambiguous. The CDR3 runs 14 residues. V gave up 5 bases and J gave up 12 bases, with 17 bases separating them. Germline V gives CDR1 SGHVS, CDR2 FQNEAQ. The DNA for the CDR3 is TGTGCCAGCAGCATAGACCTCCGGGATGGACCCCTCCACTTT. It specifies CASSIDLRDGPLHF.

This chain links TRBV30 with TRBJ1-4, with D unresolved. This CDR3 region has 14 residues. From germline, CDR1 is GTSNPN and CDR2 SVGIG (reference sequence). V dropped 3 bases and J dropped 0 bases, with 8 bases sitting between them. The chain's CDR3 is CAWRSVATNEKLFF. CDR3 coding DNA: TGTGCCTGGAGATCGGTTGCAACTAATGAAAAACTGTTTTTT.

V and J are TRBV5-5 and TRBJ1-2; the match to TRBD1 covers 11 bases. The CDR3 contains 14 residues. The ends lost 3 bases at V and 6 bases at J; junction bases unmatched: 4. The germline V gene has CDR1 SGHKS and CDR2 YYEKEE (reference sequence). The CDR3 DNA follows: TGTGCCAGCAGCTGGACAGGGGGCGGGGATGGCTACACCTTC. Protein: CASSWTGGGDGYTF.

This clone showed up just once. The CDR3 loop is CASGTGFTGELFF. The CDR3 DNA sequence: TGCGCCAGCGGGACAGGGTTCACCGGGGAGCTGTTTTTT. The rearrangement links TRBV23-1 to TRBJ2-2; 9 bases are a match to TRBD1. TRBV23-1 is labeled an ORF, and its function is uncertain. J gave up 4 bases and V 8 bases, and 2 bases lay outside the gene matches. CDR3 length: 13 residues.

This rearrangement joins TRBV6-6 to TRBJ2-3; 11 bases agree with TRBD2. The CDR3 covers 15 residues. The V gene end was trimmed by 6 bases and the J gene end by 0 bases; junction bases not matched to a gene: 2. Per the germline V gene, CDR1 is MNHNY and CDR2 is SVGAGI (reference sequence). The CDR3 is CASSRLAGSTDTQYF. The DNA for the CDR3 is TGTGCCAGCAGCCGACTAGCGGGGAGCACAGATACGCAGTATTTT.

The chain couples TRBV7-9 to TRBJ1-5; tentative D call: TRBD1 (5 bases). V was cut by 3 bases and J by 0 bases, with 12 bases left in between. The CDR3 totals 16 residues. Per the germline V gene, CDR1 is SEHNR and CDR2 is FQNEAQ (reference sequence). DNA of the CDR3: TGTGCCAGCAGCTTTTGGGACGGCTATAGCAATCAGCCCCAGCATTTT. Amino acids: CASSFWDGYSNQPQHF.

The chain uses TRBV28 and TRBJ1-5, with 7 bases fitting TRBD1. The CDR3 spans 13 residues. CDR1 is MDHEN, CDR2 SYDVKM, per germline. The junction had 5 bases not matched to a gene; V was cut back by 8 bases and J by 4 bases. The CDR3 DNA follows: TGTGCCAGCCGGGCAGGGGGGAATCAGCCCCAGCATTTT. Its translation is CASRAGGNQPQHF.

The CDR3: CASSRIRDRGNSPLHF. DNA of the CDR3: TGTGCCAGCAGTCGGATCCGGGACAGGGGCAATTCACCCCTCCACTTT. The rearrangement joins TRBV27 to TRBJ1-6; 10 nucleotides match TRBD1. From germline, CDR1 is MNHEY and CDR2 SMNVEV (reference sequence). This CDR3 has 16 amino acids. Unmatched junction bases numbered 8, after V lost 5 bases and J lost 7 bases.

This chain connects TRBV6-5 to TRBJ2-3; D perhaps matches TRBD1 (6 bases). Deletions cut 6 bases from V and 2 bases from J, with 12 bases between. Germline values: CDR1 MNHEY, CDR2 SVGAGI. The CDR3 totals 14 residues. The CDR3 nucleotides read TGTGCCAGCAGCCCACAGGGCCACACAGATACGCAGTATTTT. Translation gives CASSPQGHTDTQYF.

This clone is labeled as medium-sized. The chain employs TRBV3-1 (or the pseudogene TRBV3-2) and TRBJ2-7; tentatively, D is TRBD2 (5 bases). Germline CDR1 reads LGHDT; CDR2 reads YNNKEL (reference sequence). V was shortened by 2 bases and J by 2 bases, with 13 bases between the two germline ends. The CDR3 spans 15 residues. The CDR3 nucleotides are TGTGCCAGCAGCCAACGAGTCAGCGGCCCCTACGAGCAGTACTTC. This encodes CASSQRVSGPYEQYF.